This note documents a single TCR beta chain sequence. The sample is drawn from a study of blood T cell repertoires in COVID-19. About the study: COVID-19 samples from acute and convalescent phases originated in the United States, Italy and Spain. In each case, the material was cDNA or gDNA derived from T cells, B-cell-depleted T cells, or PBMCs.

Authors' processing steps: Estimation of nucleated cell counts was performed using reference gene primer amplification. Sequencing was performed with immunoSEQ multiplex PCR; in TCRdb, only in-frame clones are kept and a portion is missing. The V and J calls and clone size are taken from that table; D and trimming were inferred from the DNA. The table has about 55,000 clones, roughly 90% seen once. The CDR3 spans 16 residues. Trimming removed 0 bases from V and 3 bases from J; junction bases left unmatched: 4. Germline CDR1 SGDLS, CDR2 YYNGEE. The rearrangement uses TRBV9 and TRBJ2-1, with TRBD2 matching over 9 bases. Sequenced input: peripheral blood. The receptor was derived from a man aged 80 or over with acute or convalescent COVID-19. The CDR3 protein is CASSVGGAGGYNEQFF. The CDR3 DNA reads TGTGCCAGCAGCGTAGGAGGAGCGGGGGGCTACAATGAGCAGTTCTTC.